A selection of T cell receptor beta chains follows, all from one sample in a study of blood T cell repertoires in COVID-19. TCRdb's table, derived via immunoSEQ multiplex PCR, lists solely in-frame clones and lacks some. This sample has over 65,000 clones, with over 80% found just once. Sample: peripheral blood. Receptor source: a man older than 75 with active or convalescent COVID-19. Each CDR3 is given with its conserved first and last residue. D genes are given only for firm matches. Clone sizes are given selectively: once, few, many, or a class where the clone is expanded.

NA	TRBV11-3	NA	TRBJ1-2	CASSLVPASGYTF	TGTGCCAGCAGCTTAGTACCAGCTAGCGGCTACACCTTC
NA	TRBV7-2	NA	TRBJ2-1	CASSLSQGRFF	TGTGCCAGCAGCTTGTCCCAGGGGCGGTTCTTC
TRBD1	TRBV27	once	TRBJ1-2	CASGSPTGGTGYGYTF	TGTGCCAGCGGGAGCCCTACAGGGGGCACCGGCTATGGCTACACCTTC
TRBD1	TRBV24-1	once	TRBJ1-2	CATSDYTTGLGYTF	TGTGCCACCAGTGATTACACGACAGGGCTCGGCTACACCTTC
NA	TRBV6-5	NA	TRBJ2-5	CATLRQSSETQYF	TGTGCCACTCTTCGACAGTCCTCAGAGACCCAGTACTTC
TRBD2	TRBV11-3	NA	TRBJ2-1	CASSLERENEQFF	TGTGCCAGCAGCTTAGAGCGGGAGAATGAGCAGTTCTTC
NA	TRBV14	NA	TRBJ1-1	CASSQDLVRGDEAFF	TGTGCCAGCAGCCAAGATCTTGTCCGGGGAGACGAAGCTTTCTTT
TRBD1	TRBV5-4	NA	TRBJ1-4	CASSFDRVNEKLFF	TGTGCCAGCAGCTTCGACAGGGTTAATGAAAAACTGTTTTTT
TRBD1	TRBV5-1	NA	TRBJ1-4	CASSPGTGDREKLFF	TGCGCCAGCAGCCCTGGGACAGGGGATCGGGAAAAACTGTTTTTT
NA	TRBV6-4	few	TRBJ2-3	CASSDSARADTQYF	TGTGCCAGCAGTGACTCCGCCAGGGCGGATACGCAGTATTTT
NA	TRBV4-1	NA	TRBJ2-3	CASSQDSTRSSGDTQYF	TGCGCCAGCAGCCAAGATTCGACACGTAGTTCTGGAGATACGCAGTATTTT
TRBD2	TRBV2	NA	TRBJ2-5	CASRLTSGSFQETQYF	TGTGCCAGCAGACTTACTAGCGGGAGTTTCCAAGAGACCCAGTACTTC
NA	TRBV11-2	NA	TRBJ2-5	CASSGPRGRDQETQYF	TGTGCCAGCAGCGGACCTCGGGGTAGGGACCAAGAGACCCAGTACTTC
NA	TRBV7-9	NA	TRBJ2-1	CASSLDRGPEFF	TGTGCCAGCAGCTTAGATAGAGGGCCTGAGTTCTTC
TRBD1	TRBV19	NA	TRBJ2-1	CASRPGQGDVEQFF	TGTGCCAGTAGACCGGGACAGGGGGATGTTGAGCAGTTCTTC
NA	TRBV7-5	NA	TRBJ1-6	CARSTHRHYNSPLHF	TGTGCCAGAAGCACACATCGCCACTATAATTCACCCCTCCACTTT
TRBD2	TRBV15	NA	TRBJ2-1	CATSRDLASGWGEQFF	TGTGCCACCAGCAGAGATCTGGCTAGCGGGTGGGGTGAGCAGTTCTTC
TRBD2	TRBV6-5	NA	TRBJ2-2	CASSRLAGGTGELFF	TGTGCCAGCAGTAGACTAGCGGGGGGGACCGGGGAGCTGTTTTTT
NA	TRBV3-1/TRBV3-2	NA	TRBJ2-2	CASSHFRNPEGELFF	TGTGCCAGCAGCCATTTTCGAAATCCGGAGGGGGAGCTGTTTTTT
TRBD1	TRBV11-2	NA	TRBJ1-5	CASSLTGESNQPQHF	TGTGCCAGCAGCTTAACAGGGGAGAGCAATCAGCCCCAGCATTTT
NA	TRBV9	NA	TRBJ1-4	CASSAGGVNEKLFF	TGTGCCAGCAGCGCTGGAGGGGTGAATGAAAAACTGTTTTTT
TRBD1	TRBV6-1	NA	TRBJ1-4	CASSDMTGANEKLFF	TGTGCCAGCAGTGATATGACAGGGGCCAATGAAAAACTGTTTTTT
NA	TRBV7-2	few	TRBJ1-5	CASGHLFAGGGNQPQHF	TGTGCCAGCGGCCACCTCTTCGCCGGCGGTGGCAATCAGCCCCAGCATTTT
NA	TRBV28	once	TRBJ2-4	CASSSQSLKNIQYF	TGTGCCAGCAGTTCACAGTCACTCAAAAACATTCAGTACTTC
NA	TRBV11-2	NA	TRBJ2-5	CASSLAAGTRAGETQYF	TGTGCCAGCAGCTTAGCCGCCGGGACCCGAGCGGGAGAGACCCAGTACTTC
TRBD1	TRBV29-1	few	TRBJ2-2	CSVRRQGTNTGELFF	TGCAGCGTCCGAAGACAGGGTACGAACACCGGGGAGCTGTTTTTT
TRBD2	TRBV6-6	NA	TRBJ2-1	CASRRTSGRINEQFF	TGTGCCAGCAGACGGACTAGCGGGAGAATCAATGAGCAGTTCTTC
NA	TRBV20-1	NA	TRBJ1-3	CSASTGDFGNTIYF	TGCAGTGCTAGTACTGGAGACTTTGGAAACACCATATATTTT
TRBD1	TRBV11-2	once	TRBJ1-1	CASSLLRTGATEVFF	TGTGCCAGCAGCTTACTGAGGACAGGGGCCACTGAAGTTTTCTTT
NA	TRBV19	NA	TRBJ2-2	CASSRRDTGELFF	TGTGCCAGTAGTAGGAGGGACACCGGGGAGCTGTTTTTT
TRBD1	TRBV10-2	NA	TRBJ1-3	CASSESTRTGQHTIYF	TGCGCCAGCAGTGAGTCGACTAGGACAGGGCAACACACCATATATTTT
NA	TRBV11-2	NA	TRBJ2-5	CASRRGSEETQYF	TGTGCCAGCAGGCGAGGATCGGAGGAGACCCAGTACTTC
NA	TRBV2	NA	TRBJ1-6	CASSEGPNSPLHF	TGTGCCAGCAGTGAAGGGCCGAATTCACCCCTCCACTTT
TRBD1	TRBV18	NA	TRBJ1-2	CASSPGQVSEGYGYTF	TGTGCCAGCTCACCGGGACAGGTATCCGAGGGCTATGGCTACACCTTC
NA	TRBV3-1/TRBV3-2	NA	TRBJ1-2	CASTPRGTYGYTF	TGTGCCAGCACCCCTCGGGGAACCTATGGCTACACCTTC
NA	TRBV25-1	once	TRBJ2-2	CASSERGTTGELFF	TGTGCCAGCAGTGAAAGGGGGACCACCGGGGAGCTGTTTTTT
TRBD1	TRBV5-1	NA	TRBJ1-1	CASSLVDRDTEAFF	TGCGCCAGCAGCTTGGTCGACAGGGACACTGAAGCTTTCTTT
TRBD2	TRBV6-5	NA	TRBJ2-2	CASMITSGNTGELFF	TGTGCCAGCATGATTACTAGCGGGAACACCGGGGAGCTGTTTTTT
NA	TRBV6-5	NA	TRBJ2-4	CASGEGKNIQYF	TGTGCCAGCGGAGAGGGCAAAAACATTCAGTACTTC
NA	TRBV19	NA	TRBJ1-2	CASSIAGIGHGYTF	TGTGCCAGTAGTATCGCAGGGATAGGCCATGGCTACACCTTC
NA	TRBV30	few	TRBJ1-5	CAWNAGGNQPQHF	TGTGCCTGGAACGCAGGGGGCAATCAGCCCCAGCATTTT
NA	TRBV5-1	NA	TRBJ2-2	CASSRGGGTPNTGELFF	TGCGCCAGCAGCAGGGGGGGCGGGACACCGAACACCGGGGAGCTGTTTTTT
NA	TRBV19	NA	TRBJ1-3	CASSLRGVGTIYF	TGTGCCAGTAGTCTCCGGGGAGTAGGCACCATATATTTT
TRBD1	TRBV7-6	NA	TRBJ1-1	CASSHTGEVEAFF	TGTGCCAGCAGCCACACAGGGGAGGTTGAAGCTTTCTTT
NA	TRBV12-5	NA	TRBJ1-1	CASVLEAFF	TGTGCTAGTGTCCTTGAAGCTTTCTTT
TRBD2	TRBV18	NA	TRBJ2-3	CASSPGLAYTQYF	TGTGCCAGCTCACCGGGACTAGCCTATACGCAGTATTTT
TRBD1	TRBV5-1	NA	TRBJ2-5	CASSTRQGQETQYF	TGCGCCAGCAGCACAAGACAGGGACAAGAGACCCAGTACTTC
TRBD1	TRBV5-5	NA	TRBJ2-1	CASSGAGGFIGNEQFF	TGTGCCAGCAGCGGGGCAGGGGGCTTCATCGGCAATGAGCAGTTCTTC
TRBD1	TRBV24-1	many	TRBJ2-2	CATSDLGRQGTNTGELFF	TGTGCCACCAGTGATTTAGGTCGACAGGGAACGAACACCGGGGAGCTGTTTTTT
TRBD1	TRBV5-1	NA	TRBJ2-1	CASSLGGQGPKVEQFF	TGCGCCAGCAGCTTGGGGGGACAGGGCCCGAAGGTTGAGCAGTTCTTC
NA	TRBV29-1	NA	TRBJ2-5	CSVEEVRETQYF	TGCAGCGTTGAGGAGGTGAGGGAGACCCAGTACTTC
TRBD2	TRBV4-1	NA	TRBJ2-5	CASSQGSGGKETQYF	TGCGCCAGCAGCCAAGGTAGCGGGGGAAAAGAGACCCAGTACTTC
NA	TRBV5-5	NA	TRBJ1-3	CASSLGATSGNTIYF	TGTGCCAGCAGTTTGGGAGCAACCTCTGGAAACACCATATATTTT
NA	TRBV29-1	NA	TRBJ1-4	CSGLGSTTNEKLFF	TGCAGCGGACTCGGGTCGACAACTAATGAAAAACTGTTTTTT